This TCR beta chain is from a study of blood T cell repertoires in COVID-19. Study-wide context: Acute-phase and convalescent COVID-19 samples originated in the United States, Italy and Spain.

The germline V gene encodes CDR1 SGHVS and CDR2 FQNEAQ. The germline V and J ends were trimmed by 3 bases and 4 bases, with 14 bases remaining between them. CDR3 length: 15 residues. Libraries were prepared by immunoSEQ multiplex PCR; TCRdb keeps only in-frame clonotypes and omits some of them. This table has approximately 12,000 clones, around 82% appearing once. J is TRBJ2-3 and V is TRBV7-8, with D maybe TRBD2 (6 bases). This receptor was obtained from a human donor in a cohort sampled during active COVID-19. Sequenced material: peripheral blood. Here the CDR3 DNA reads TGTGCCAGCAGCTTGTGGGGGGATGGAGCAGATACGCAGTATTTT. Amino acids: CASSLWGDGADTQYF.